A single sample is the source of the 22 T cell receptor beta chains below, sequenced in a study of T cells in Graves' hyperthyroidism and ophthalmopathy. RNA transcripts provided the source from which TCR beta CDR3 regions were amplified. The TCR CDR3 was amplified in a first-round RT-PCR using the HTBI primer set. TCRdb processed the multiplex PCR reads anew with MiXCR; each CDR3 protein has one entry. This table holds around 400,000 distinct CDR3 sequences, 25% found once. Material: blood. The receptors were sampled from a man between 45 and 60 years old with Graves' hyperthyroidism.

This clonotype has only one observation. The CDR3 loop is CSASTSGSGGRADTQYF. DNA for the CDR3: TGCAGTGCTAGTACTAGCGGGAGCGGGGGTCGAGCAGATACGCAGTATTTT. The chain uses TRBV20-1 and TRBJ2-3; 11 bases map to TRBD2. Germline trimming cut 3 bases from V and 4 bases from J; bases unmatched to any gene: 12. CDR1 and CDR2 from the germline V gene are DFQATT and SNEGSKA (reference sequence). This CDR3 spans 17 amino acids.

The V call is TRBV27, the J call TRBJ2-1; D perhaps matches TRBD2 (5 bases). The CDR3 is 14 residues long. CDR1 and CDR2 (germline): MNHEY, SMNVEV (reference sequence). V dropped 2 bases and J dropped 12 bases, with 17 bases sitting between them. This chain's CDR3 is CASSLSPTSYVQFF. CDR3 in DNA: TGTGCCAGCAGTTTAAGCCCCACTAGTTACGTGCAGTTCTTC.

This clonotype was counted between two and nine times. The chain combines TRBV2 with TRBJ1-6; D perhaps matches TRBD1 (5 bases). Per the germline V gene, CDR1 is SNHLY and CDR2 is FYNNEI. The CDR3 length is 14 residues. V shed 5 bases and J shed 9 bases, with 14 bases lying between them. The CDR3 DNA is TGTGCCAGCAGTACATGGGACTTGACTTCACCCCTCCACTTT. Translated, it gives CASSTWDLTSPLHF.

This clonotype was picked up a small number of times. The chain links TRBV19 to TRBJ2-1; D is uncertain. Trimming stripped 0 bases from V and 7 bases from J, with 13 bases between. The CDR3 runs 15 residues. Per germline, CDR1 LNHDA and CDR2 SQIVND (reference sequence). In nucleotides, the CDR3 is TGTGCCAGTAGTATAGATAGCCGGCCCGGTAATGAGCAGTTCTTC. Amino acid sequence: CASSIDSRPGNEQFF.

The V and J genes are TRBV27 and TRBJ2-5, with 8 nucleotides matching TRBD1. V gave up 2 bases and J gave up 5 bases; unmatched junction bases: 10. The CDR3 length is 16 residues. The V gene's germline CDR1 is MNHEY and CDR2 SMNVEV (reference sequence). DNA for the CDR3: TGTGCCAGCAGTTTAACGCCCCAGGGGGCTTTGGAGACCCAGTACTTC. Amino acid sequence: CASSLTPQGALETQYF.

This clonotype was seen only a few times. The V call is TRBV28, the J call TRBJ1-6; 11 nucleotides agree with TRBD1. Germline V gene sequence: CDR1 MDHEN, CDR2 SYDVKM. This CDR3 is built from 13 residues. V lost 6 bases, J lost 13 bases, and 5 bases stayed unmatched. The CDR3: CASREDRGLPLHF. The CDR3 DNA reads as TGTGCCAGCAGGGAGGACAGGGGGCTGCCCCTCCACTTT. Full variable domain (rest looked up from reference TRBV28 and TRBJ1-6): DVKVTQSSRYLVKRTGEKVFLECVQDMDHENMFWYRQDPGLGLRLIYFSYDVKMKEKGDIPEGYSVSREKKERFSLILESASTNQTSMYLCASREDRGLPLHFGNGTRLTVT.

Concerning this clonotype: Given a much more abundant clone one base away, this may be a read error. The chain links TRBV2 to TRBJ1-1; D gene ambiguous. The CDR3 spans 13 residues. The germline gives CDR1 SNHLY, CDR2 FYNNEI. This chain's CDR3 is CASSDGPSSEASF. CDR3 sequence (DNA): TGTGCCAGCAGTGACGGGCCGTCCAGTGAAGCTTCCTTT.

This clonotype appeared a few times. The rearrangement links TRBV5-1 to TRBJ1-1; 10 bases are a match to TRBD1. CDR3 length: 14 amino acids. Germline loops: CDR1 SGHRS, CDR2 YFSETQ. With V trimmed by 6 bases and J by 5 bases, 7 bases remained unmatched. The CDR3 nucleotides read TGCGCCAGCAACTGGGACAGGGGAAGTACTGAAGCTTTCTTT. Protein: CASNWDRGSTEAFF.

This clonotype was counted many times. The chain combines TRBV7-9 with TRBJ2-3, with 11 bases that match TRBD2. Germline trimming cut 1 base from V and 6 bases from J; bases unmatched to any gene: 6. The CDR3 length is 16 residues. Germline CDR1 SEHNR, CDR2 FQNEAQ (reference sequence). The CDR3: CASSLELAGVQDTQYF. The DNA for the CDR3 is TGTGCCAGCAGCTTAGAACTAGCGGGAGTCCAGGATACGCAGTATTTT.

This clonotype was picked up a small number of times. V and J are TRBV7-2 and TRBJ2-4, with D perhaps matching TRBD1 or TRBD2 (5 bases each). Trimming cost V 3 bases and J 2 bases, with 11 bases left between them. From germline, CDR1 is SGHTA and CDR2 FQGNSA. The CDR3 is 15 residues long. CDR3 region: CASSFEGLSKNIQYF. CDR3 nucleotide sequence: TGTGCCAGCAGCTTTGAGGGGCTGTCCAAAAACATTCAGTACTTC.

The sample holds many counts of this clonotype. This sequence joins TRBV2 and TRBJ2-5, with D unclear. CDR3 length equals 13 residues. V lost 2 bases and J 1 base, leaving 5 bases between the germline ends. CDR1 and CDR2 from the germline V gene are SNHLY and FYNNEI. CDR3 protein: CASSEFVQETQYF. CDR3 coding DNA: TGTGCCAGCAGTGAATTTGTCCAAGAGACCCAGTACTTC.

A remark on this clonotype: A much larger clonotype is one base distant, so this may be a read error. The chain has TRBV12-3 or TRBV12-4 and TRBJ1-2, with 8 positions matching TRBD1. V lost 5 bases to trimming and J lost 12 bases; unmatched junction nucleotides: 8. The CDR3 totals 12 residues. CDR3 sequence: CASSPRTGNHTF. CDR3 in DNA: TGTGCCAGCAGTCCCCGGACAGGGAACCACACCTTC.

Note on this clonotype: A much larger clone differs from this one at a single base, so this may be a read error. The CDR3 reads CASGLERAGETQYF. CDR3 bases: TGTGCCAGCGGCTTAGAGAGGGCCGGGGAGACCCAGTACTTC. This rearrangement joins TRBV11-2 to TRBJ2-5, with a possible D match to TRBD2 (5 bases). CDR3 size: 14 residues. CDR1 and CDR2 (germline): SGHAT, FQNNGV.

At least ten counts were recorded for this clonotype. V is TRBV6-1 and J is TRBJ1-1, with 9 bases identical to TRBD1. This CDR3 comprises 13 residues. The V and J ends lost 6 bases and 4 bases, in that order; junction bases with no gene match: 3. Germline CDR1 is MNHNS and CDR2 is SASEGT. CDR3 sequence reads: CASSHRGPTEAFF. The CDR3 DNA follows: TGTGCCAGCAGCCACAGGGGGCCCACTGAAGCTTTCTTT.

In its sample, this clonotype was seen many times. The V call is TRBV19, the J call TRBJ1-5, with a weak D call TRBD1 (5 bases). V was shortened by 0 bases and J by 7 bases, with 22 bases between the two germline ends. CDR1 is LNHDA and CDR2 is SQIVND in the germline V gene (reference sequence). The CDR3 has 18 amino acids. The CDR3 here is CASSIDSGGTGTRQPQHF. The DNA of the CDR3 is TGTGCCAGTAGTATAGATAGCGGGGGAACAGGCACTCGGCAGCCCCAGCATTTT.

This clonotype was seen a few times. V is TRBV24-1 and J is TRBJ1-1; D unclear. V lost 4 bases and J lost 3, with 11 bases in between. There are 14 residues in the CDR3. Germline V CDR1 and CDR2: KGHDR, SFDVKD. The CDR3 DNA follows: TGTGCCACCAGTGACGGGAGTGGGGACACTGAAGCTTTCTTT. Protein sequence: CATSDGSGDTEAFF.

The chain carries TRBV20-1 and TRBJ2-6; no definite D call. Trimming removed 5 bases at V and 0 bases at J, with 5 bases between. Germline-derived CDR1 and CDR2 are DFQATT and SNEGSKA (reference sequence). The CDR3 is 13 residues long. The CDR3 loop is CSALNSGANVLTF. Written as DNA, the CDR3 is TGCAGTGCTCTGAACTCTGGGGCCAACGTCCTGACTTTC.

The chain carries TRBV6-1 and TRBJ2-1; 11 positions agree with TRBD1. The V segment lost 5 bases and the J segment 7 bases; nucleotides outside the gene matches: 16. Germline-derived CDR1 and CDR2 are MNHNS and SASEGT. This CDR3 comprises 18 residues. CDR3 nucleotide sequence: TGTGCCAGCAGTTTTTCATTTACGGGACAGGGGGTTAAAAATGAGCAGTTCTTC. This gives the protein CASSFSFTGQGVKNEQFF.

This clonotype was picked up many times. The chain employs TRBV28 and TRBJ1-1; D is unclear. The length of the CDR3 is 11 residues. Germline V gene lookup returns CDR1 MDHEN and CDR2 SYDVKM. V was shortened by 2 bases and J by 12 bases, with 10 bases between the two germline ends. The CDR3 DNA sequence: TGTGCCAGCAGTTTAGGGTTGGGGTCTTTCTTT. The encoded protein is CASSLGLGSFF. The full variable domain, rest sourced from reference TRBV28 and TRBJ1-1, is DVKVTQSSRYLVKRTGEKVFLECVQDMDHENMFWYRQDPGLGLRLIYFSYDVKMKEKGDIPEGYSVSREKKERFSLILESASTNQTSMYLCASSLGLGSFFGQGTRLTVV.

This clonotype turned up a few times. The chain carries TRBV5-1 and TRBJ2-3; D is undetermined. Trimming removed 0 bases from V and 4 bases from J, with 15 bases in between. CDR3 length equals 16 residues. Germline assignment: CDR1 SGHRS and CDR2 YFSETQ. The CDR3 bases are TGCGCCAGCAGCTTGGCTACCCGGAACCTGGCAGATACGCAGTATTTT. Translation gives CASSLATRNLADTQYF.

The chain combines TRBV19 with TRBJ1-1, with unresolved D. Germline V CDR1 and CDR2: LNHDA, SQIVND (reference sequence). The CDR3 contains 13 residues. The V end was cut by 0 bases, the J end by 6 bases, with 8 bases between. CDR3 protein: CASSIEGRSEAFF. The CDR3 DNA is TGTGCCAGTAGTATAGAAGGCAGGTCTGAAGCTTTCTTT.

The chain couples TRBV6-1 to TRBJ1-6; a possible D gene is TRBD1 (5 bases). V shed 0 bases and J shed 10 bases, with 7 bases lying between them. The CDR3 has 13 residues. Looked up from germline, CDR1 is MNHNS and CDR2 is SASEGT. CDR3 coding DNA: TGTGCCAGCAGTGAAGCGCGGGGGTCACCCCTCCACTTT. Translation gives CASSEARGSPLHF.